This T cell receptor (beta chain) emerged from a study of cytomegalovirus exposure and HLA in healthy donors. As for this clone: Its antigen is not identified.

General study results and limits: In a later analysis, TCR beta V- and J-gene trimming was associated with a missense DCLRE1C variant.

The PCR had 60 Vbeta and 13 Jbeta primers. Clones were read by immunoSEQ multiplex PCR, and TCRdb kept only the in-frame ones, dropping some. The repertoire holds 150,000 to 200,000 clones, with under 75% as singletons. CDR1 is SGHAT, CDR2 FQDESV, per germline (reference sequence). This CDR3 has 16 residues. V lost 1 base, J lost 3 bases, and 7 bases stayed unmatched. The specimen was PBMCs. This chain links TRBV11-1 with TRBJ2-3; 7 nucleotides agree with TRBD1. The origin of this receptor is a middle-aged man in good health and CMV-seropositive. The CDR3 here is CASSLGGGARTDTQYF. For the CDR3, the DNA is TGTGCCAGCAGCTTAGGAGGGGGCGCAAGGACAGATACGCAGTATTTT.